This passage covers 25 T cell receptor beta chains from one sample sequenced in a study of T-cell reconstitution after alpha-beta-depleted transplantation in children (dated by TCRdb to 2016 to 2017). The library relied on PCR. Sequencing was carried out with an Illumina HiSeq 2500. TCR library preparation used molecular barcoding, with unique molecular identifiers applied to normalize quantification of the TCRbeta repertoire. In TCRdb, the public reads were trimmed at Q25 with fastp and aligned with MiXCR, with productive beta chains retained. Each entry is one CDR3 protein sequence, shown with its most common DNA and genes. This sample is represented by roughly 400,000 distinct CDR3 sequences; around 20% of them were singletons. The ten largest clones capture 3.5% to 4% of the sample. The sequencing used PBMCs from the stem cell graft donor, collected from the stem cell graft. The receptors come from a human donor who donated a stem cell graft to a child with acute myeloid leukemia.

The chain combines TRBV4-1 with TRBJ2-6; unclear D gene. Looked up from germline, CDR1 is MGHRA and CDR2 is YSYEKL. Trimming took off 1 base at V and 0 bases at J, with 13 bases between the two ends. This CDR3 spans 18 amino acids. The CDR3 nucleotides read TGCGCCAGCAGCCAAGGGGCTTTTAGGGTCTCTGGGGCCAACGTCCTGACTTTC. It translates to CASSQGAFRVSGANVLTF.

The rearrangement uses TRBV12-3 or TRBV12-4 and TRBJ1-2, with unresolved D. CDR3 size: 13 residues. The germline V and J ends were trimmed by 3 bases and 8 bases, with 13 bases remaining between them. The CDR3 is CASSLAGWRGYTF. In DNA form, the CDR3 reads TGTGCCAGCAGTTTGGCGGGGTGGAGAGGCTACACCTTC.

The V gene is TRBV28, the J gene TRBJ2-4, with D hard to call. Germline-derived CDR1 and CDR2 are MDHEN and SYDVKM. Trimming removed 6 bases from V and 13 bases from J, with 22 bases in between. This CDR3 has 14 residues. The CDR3 region is CASSPTRTVKSQYF. CDR3 sequence (DNA): TGTGCCAGCAGCCCTACCAGGACGGTGAAATCCCAGTACTTC.

This clonotype was seen more than once but under ten times. The genes are TRBV7-8 and TRBJ2-5, with D possibly being TRBD1 (5 bases). CDR1 and CDR2 (germline): SGHVS, FQNEAQ. V lost 5 bases and J lost 0, with 7 bases in between. The CDR3 length is 13 residues. The CDR3 nucleotides read TGTGCCAGCAGCACGACAGACCAAGAGACCCAGTACTTC. Protein: CASSTTDQETQYF.

In this sample, this clonotype turned up many times. The chain carries TRBV7-2 and TRBJ1-1; D may be TRBD1 (6 bases). There are 15 residues in the CDR3. Trimming stripped 5 bases from V and 1 base from J, with 14 bases between. From germline, CDR1 is SGHTA and CDR2 FQGNSA. The CDR3: CASSPWGAKNTEAFF. As DNA, the CDR3 is TGTGCCAGCAGCCCTTGGGGGGCTAAGAACACTGAAGCTTTCTTT.

This clonotype was observed at least ten times. The chain has TRBV20-1 and TRBJ2-7; D is ambiguous. Germline CDR1 reads DFQATT; CDR2 reads SNEGSKA (reference sequence). The CDR3 is made up of 12 amino acids. Trimming stripped 3 bases from V and 3 bases from J, with 9 bases between. The CDR3 protein is CSASSDDYEQYF. In DNA, the CDR3 is TGCAGTGCTAGTTCGGACGACTACGAGCAGTACTTC.

The chain combines TRBV6-5 with TRBJ2-7; D perhaps matches TRBD2 (5 bases). The V end lost 0 bases, the J end lost 0 bases, and 12 bases lay between the germline ends. Germline CDR1 and CDR2: MNHEY and SVGAGI. The CDR3 runs 16 residues. The CDR3 DNA sequence: TGTGCCAGCAGTTACTCTGCAGCGGCCAGCTCCTACGAGCAGTACTTC. Translation gives CASSYSAAASSYEQYF.

This CDR3 is CASSPRTSGSLNEQYF. In DNA, the CDR3 is TGTGCCAGCTCACCCCGGACTAGCGGGAGTTTAAACGAGCAGTACTTC. The gene calls are TRBV18 and TRBJ2-7, with TRBD2 matching 13 bases. Germline CDR1 and CDR2: KGHSH and LQKENI. This CDR3 region has 16 residues. J gave up 5 bases and V 3 bases, and 7 bases lay outside the gene matches.

This clonotype was counted a few times. V is TRBV12-3 or TRBV12-4 and J is TRBJ2-3; D unresolved. The germline V and J ends were trimmed by 1 base and 8 bases, with 4 bases remaining between them. The CDR3 has 11 amino acids. The CDR3 loop reads CASSLVATQYF. The DNA of the CDR3 is TGTGCCAGCAGTTTAGTAGCTACGCAGTATTTT.

This clonotype occurred a few times. CDR3 coding DNA: TGCAGTGCTGGCCGACTAGCGGGAGGGATCGTAGGGGGGACCCAGTACTTC. Protein product: CSAGRLAGGIVGGTQYF. V gene TRBV20-1 combines with J gene TRBJ2-5; TRBD2 agrees at 14 bases. CDR1 is DFQATT, CDR2 SNEGSKA, per germline (reference sequence). CDR3 length: 17 amino acids. With 5 bases clipped from V and 7 bases from J, the junction kept 15 bases outside the gene matches.

The genes are TRBV20-1 and TRBJ2-3, with TRBD2 matching over 10 bases. Per germline, CDR1 DFQATT and CDR2 SNEGSKA (reference sequence). The CDR3 has 14 residues. The ends lost 5 bases at V and 5 bases at J; junction bases unmatched: 7. CDR3 DNA sequence: TGCAGTGCTCTAGCGGGAGCTTTTCGAGATACGCAGTATTTT. The encoded protein is CSALAGAFRDTQYF.

The rearrangement joins TRBV7-3 to TRBJ2-1; D possibly matches TRBD1 or TRBD2 (6 bases each). V shed 5 bases and J shed 4 bases, with 15 bases lying between them. CDR3 length: 15 residues. The germline CDR1 and CDR2 sequences are SGHTA and FQGTGA. The DNA for the CDR3 is TGTGCCAGCAGCCAGCCGGGGGCACGGTACAATGAGCAGTTCTTC. Translating it yields CASSQPGARYNEQFF.

The V gene is TRBV29-1, the J gene TRBJ2-7, with 7 bases that match TRBD2. In germline, CDR1 is SQVTM, CDR2 ANQGSEA. V trimming: 7 bases; J trimming: 6 bases; junction bases outside the gene matches: 6. This CDR3 has 11 amino acids. The CDR3 DNA follows: TGCAGCGCCAGAGCTAGCGGCGAGCAGTACTTC. Its translation is CSARASGEQYF.

The chain combines TRBV12-3 or TRBV12-4 with TRBJ1-1; 7 positions agree with TRBD1. The ends lost 5 bases at V and 11 bases at J; junction bases unmatched: 5. This CDR3 region has 11 residues. CDR3 sequence: CASSEGARAFF. The CDR3 DNA reads as TGTGCCAGCAGTGAGGGGGCGCGGGCTTTCTTT.

This clonotype turned up a few times. This sequence joins TRBV28 and TRBJ2-1; 7 bases line up with TRBD1. CDR3 length: 12 residues. The V gene's germline CDR1 is MDHEN and CDR2 SYDVKM. Trimming took 6 bases from V and 14 from J; bases not matched to a gene: 10. CDR3 in amino acids: CASRNSQGVEFF. The CDR3 nucleotides are TGTGCCAGCAGAAATAGTCAGGGGGTGGAGTTCTTC.

This clonotype has a handful of counts. The chain recombines TRBV4-1 with TRBJ2-3, with D maybe TRBD2 (6 bases). CDR1 is MGHRA and CDR2 is YSYEKL in the germline V gene. This CDR3 has 17 amino acids. Trimming took off 3 bases at V and 0 bases at J, with 16 bases between the two ends. The CDR3 protein is CASSHGAGGASTDTQYF. The CDR3 nucleotides read TGCGCCAGCAGCCACGGGGCGGGCGGGGCTAGCACAGATACGCAGTATTTT.

The chain has TRBV7-9 and TRBJ2-1; no firm D call. The V gene lost 5 bases and the J gene lost 13 bases, with 15 bases spanning the gap. The CDR3 spans 12 residues. Germline lookup yields CDR1 SEHNR and CDR2 FQNEAQ (reference sequence). The chain's CDR3 is CASSPVPASQFF. The CDR3 DNA reads as TGTGCCAGCAGCCCCGTCCCCGCATCCCAGTTCTTC.

CDR3 coding DNA: TGTGCCAGCAGTTTGATGGGGGCTTCTGGAAACACCATATATTTT. Translated: CASSLMGASGNTIYF. The chain recombines TRBV28 with TRBJ1-3, with a tentative D call TRBD1 (6 bases). The CDR3 is 15 residues long. CDR1 and CDR2 (germline): MDHEN, SYDVKM. V lost 3 bases and J 1 base, leaving 10 bases between the germline ends.

This clonotype was observed a few times. J is TRBJ2-1 and V is TRBV11-2; 10 bases match TRBD2. Germline V gene lookup returns CDR1 SGHAT and CDR2 FQNNGV. With 5 bases clipped from V and 3 bases from J, the junction kept 4 bases outside the gene matches. This CDR3 spans 15 amino acids. CDR3 in DNA: TGTGCCAGCAGCCTGGGACTAGCGAACTACAATGAGCAGTTCTTC. Translated: CASSLGLANYNEQFF.

This clonotype was recorded a few times. The chain carries TRBV6-1 and TRBJ2-3, with D possibly called TRBD1 or TRBD2 (6 bases each). CDR3 length: 13 amino acids. Trimming removed 5 bases at V and 5 bases at J, with 11 bases between. CDR1 and CDR2 (germline): MNHNS, SASEGT. CDR3 protein: CASSRGLEDTQYF. The CDR3 DNA is TGTGCCAGCAGTCGGGGGCTCGAAGATACGCAGTATTTT.

Turning to this clonotype: At one end the junction does not follow the germline gene, possibly because of a read error. The chain joins TRBV12-3 or TRBV12-4 to TRBJ2-7, with no clear D. This CDR3 region has 14 residues. CDR3 protein: CASSVAEVSYEQYF. The DNA for the CDR3 is TGTGCCAGCAGTGTAGCTGAAGTCTCCTACGAGCAGTACTTC.

This clonotype was picked up a small number of times. The rearrangement links TRBV9 to TRBJ2-7, with D possibly matching TRBD2 (5 bases). CDR3 length equals 15 residues. Germline V gene data show CDR1 as SGDLS and CDR2 as YYNGEE. The germline V and J ends were trimmed by 2 bases and 3 bases, with 15 bases remaining between them. CDR3 residues: CASSVADSPHYEQYF. CDR3 nucleotides: TGTGCCAGCAGCGTCGCGGACTCCCCACACTACGAGCAGTACTTC.

This clonotype has a handful of counts. The V and J genes are TRBV5-1 and TRBJ2-7; weak D call: TRBD2 (6 bases). The CDR3 is made up of 16 amino acids. V was trimmed by 1 base and J by 0 bases, leaving 14 bases between them. The germline CDR1 and CDR2 sequences are SGHRS and YFSETQ. Written as DNA, the CDR3 is TGCGCCAGCAGCTTGTTCGGGGACTTGCCCTCCTACGAGCAGTACTTC. Residues: CASSLFGDLPSYEQYF.

This clonotype was picked up a small number of times. The chain uses TRBV20-1 and TRBJ2-7, with D uncertain. This CDR3 spans 14 amino acids. CDR1 is DFQATT, CDR2 SNEGSKA, per germline (reference sequence). Between the trimmed V and J ends, which lost 3 bases and 1 base, there was a span of 13 bases. The CDR3 here is CSARRTHVSYEQYF. CDR3 DNA sequence: TGCAGTGCTAGGAGGACCCACGTTTCCTACGAGCAGTACTTC.

The V and J genes are TRBV6-5 and TRBJ1-2, with 12 bases aligning to TRBD1. CDR1 is MNHEY and CDR2 is SVGAGI in the germline V gene. The CDR3 contains 17 residues. The V gene end was trimmed by 4 bases and the J gene end by 5 bases; junction bases not matched to a gene: 11. For the CDR3, the DNA is TGTGCCAGCAGTTCAGGGACAGGGGGCTATGAGAGATATGGCTACACCTTC. Translated: CASSSGTGGYERYGYTF.